A selection of T cell receptor beta chains follows, all from one sample in a study of OX40 agonist ivuxolimab in advanced cancers. Clones were sequenced by immunoSEQ multiplex PCR, and TCRdb holds only the in-frame ones, with some missing. The data show some 68,000 clones, 87% seen once. The sequencing here drew on CD4+ or CD8+ T cells sorted from blood, taken in a trial of the OX40 agonist ivuxolimab. Source of these receptors: an adult with an advanced solid tumor such as melanoma, head and neck, liver or kidney cancer. Each CDR3 is given with its conserved first and last residue. A D gene is named only where the DNA matches it firmly. Clone size is given for some rows only: seen once, a few or many times, or a class if the clone is expanded.

>NA|NA|TRBV5-1|TRBJ2-2
TGCGCCAGCAGCCCTCCCACAGGGCGCGCCGGGGAGCTGTTTTTT
CASSPPTGRAGELFF
>TRBD2|NA|TRBV11-3|TRBJ2-5
TGTGCCAGCAGCCCCTCGTGGACTAGCGGGAGGCCGGGGGAGACCCAGTACTTC
CASSPSWTSGRPGETQYF
>TRBD2|NA|TRBV6-5|TRBJ2-7
TGTGCCAGCAGTGGTAGCGGGAGGTTGTCCGAGCAGTACTTC
CASSGSGRLSEQYF
>NA|NA|TRBV13|TRBJ2-2
TGTGCCAGCAGCCGACAAGGGTTCGCGAACACCGGGGAGCTGTTTTTT
CASSRQGFANTGELFF
>TRBD1|NA|TRBV5-1|TRBJ2-3
TGCGCCAGCAGCTATGAGGACAGGAGGACAGATACGCAGTATTTT
CASSYEDRRTDTQYF
>NA|few|TRBV30|TRBJ1-2
TGTGCCTGGACCCCGACAGGTGATGGCTACACCTTC
CAWTPTGDGYTF
>NA|NA|TRBV21-1|TRBJ2-1
TGTGCCAGCAGCAAGAAAAAGGTCCCCCACTTCTTC
CASSKKKVPHFF
>NA|NA|TRBV7-2|TRBJ2-1
TGTGCCAGCAGCTTAGGCAGGTTCACCTACAATGAGCAGTTCTTC
CASSLGRFTYNEQFF
>TRBD1|NA|TRBV29-1|TRBJ1-6
TGCAGCGTCGTAGGGACAGCGACGAATTATTCACCCCTCCACTTT
CSVVGTATNYSPLHF
>NA|NA|TRBV21-1|TRBJ2-1
TGTGCCAGCTCTCGGGTGGCGAGCTCCTACAATGAGCAGTTCTTC
CASSRVASSYNEQFF
>NA|NA|TRBV7-2|TRBJ2-7
TGTGCCAGCAGCTCTCCTTACGAGCAGTACTTC
CASSSPYEQYF
>TRBD2|NA|TRBV7-3|TRBJ2-5
TGTGCCAGCAGCACCGGGACTAAAGAGACCCAGTACTTC
CASSTGTKETQYF
>NA|few|TRBV19|TRBJ2-1
TGTGCCAGTAGTATTACCTCCTACAATGAGCAGTTCTTC
CASSITSYNEQFF
>TRBD1|NA|TRBV19|TRBJ1-3
TGTGCCAGTAGTAGGGGGACAGGGCTTTCTGGAAACACCATATATTTT
CASSRGTGLSGNTIYF
>NA|NA|TRBV5-8|TRBJ2-7
TGTGCCAGCAGGGTGGGCAGGGCCGGATTCTACGAGCAGTACTTC
CASRVGRAGFYEQYF
>NA|NA|TRBV27|TRBJ2-1
TGTGCCAGCAGTCCTACTGGAAGCTCCTACAATGAGCAGTTCTTC
CASSPTGSSYNEQFF
>TRBD1|NA|TRBV4-1|TRBJ1-1
TGCGCCAGCAGCTCACAGGGGGGGAAGATCACTGAAGCTTTCTTT
CASSSQGGKITEAFF
>NA|NA|TRBV5-1|TRBJ2-1
TGCGCCAGCAGCGCGGGACAGACCTACAATGAGCAGTTCTTC
CASSAGQTYNEQFF
>NA|NA|TRBV19|TRBJ1-2
TGTGCCGCCAGTAAAGGTACAGCCCCTAACTATGGCTACACCTTC
CAASKGTAPNYGYTF
>NA|NA|TRBV29-1|TRBJ1-2
TGCAGCGATGATCAGTATGGCTACACCTTC
CSDDQYGYTF
>TRBD1|once|TRBV30|TRBJ2-7
TGTGCCTGCCTCCCGGGACAGGGGGCAATGAAGCAGTACTTC
CACLPGQGAMKQYF
>TRBD1|NA|TRBV5-1|TRBJ2-1
TGCGCCAGCAGCCAGGGACAGGCGCGGGGTGAGCAGTTCTTC
CASSQGQARGEQFF